Presented here are 27 T cell receptor beta chains from one specimen sequenced in a study of T cell clonality in common variable immunodeficiency (dated by TCRdb to between 2015 and 2016). Libraries were constructed by the immunoSEQ multiplex PCR assay. The immuneACCESS repertoire file appears here via TCRdb, limited to in-frame rearrangements. These files lack a portion of the clones; in checked studies, under half of the deficit traces to unresolved V genes, and the cause of the others is not known. This sample is represented by 30,000 to 40,000 clones, with no singletons among them. The biggest ten clones account for roughly 3.6% of the sample. Sequencing was done on a sample of peripheral blood mononuclear cells. The source is a person aged 18 to 75 in good health.

In this sample, this clone turned up many times. The read ends 3 residues early relative to the CDR3; the germline J gene fills the gap. V and J are TRBV28 and TRBJ1-5; D is unclear. The CDR3 is 12 residues long. Per the germline V gene, CDR1 is MDHEN and CDR2 is SYDVKM. Trimming removed 2 bases from V and 8 bases from J, with 7 bases in between. This CDR3 reads CASSLPRKPQHF. The CDR3 bases that were read are TGTGCCAGCAGTTTACCCCGTAAGCCC.

This clone was detected many times. The CDR3 extends 3 residues past the end of the read, so its final part is completed from the germline J gene. The genes are TRBV20-1 and TRBJ2-5, with D possibly TRBD2 on 6 matching bases. This CDR3 contains 14 residues. CDR1 DFQATT and CDR2 SNEGSKA come from the germline V gene (reference sequence). The V gene lost 0 bases and the J gene lost 5 bases, with 13 bases spanning the gap. The CDR3 sequence: CSARDRRGGETQYF. CDR3 DNA (partial): TGCAGTGCTAGAGATAGGCGGGGCGGGGAGACC.

This clone came up many times. The read ends 3 residues shy of where the CDR3 ends; the end is completed using the germline J gene. The chain joins TRBV20-1 to TRBJ2-1, with 8 bases fitting TRBD1. J lost 4 bases, V lost 6 bases, and 8 bases had no gene match. The CDR3 has 14 amino acids. Germline values: CDR1 DFQATT, CDR2 SNEGSKA (reference sequence). CDR3 region: CSALGDRSYNEQFF. Partial CDR3 DNA: TGCAGTGCACTCGGGGACAGGAGTTACAATGAG.

This clone was counted at least ten times. The CDR3 is cut off 3 residues early in the read; its end comes from the germline J gene. The chain employs TRBV6-2 or TRBV6-3 and TRBJ2-2, with 7 positions matching TRBD2. After removal of 5 bases from V and 6 bases from J, the junction contained 6 bases not matched to a gene. The CDR3 has 14 amino acids. Germline values: CDR1 MNHEY, CDR2 SVGEGT. The chain's CDR3 is CASSLRTSSGELFF. The CDR3 bases that were read are TGTGCCAGCAGTCTCCGGACTAGTTCCGGGGAG.

There are many counts of this clone. The CDR3 is CSARGGGTSGRTSSYEQYF. The DNA read from the CDR3 is TGCAGTGCTAGGGGCGGGGGCACTAGCGGCCGAACCTCCTCCTACGAG. The chain couples TRBV20-1 to TRBJ2-7, with 8 bases matching TRBD2. The read halts 3 residues ahead of the CDR3 end, with the missing end drawn from the germline J gene. V was pared by 3 bases and J by 0 bases, with 19 bases of the junction left unmatched. CDR1 is DFQATT and CDR2 is SNEGSKA in the germline V gene (reference sequence). The CDR3 spans 19 residues.

This clone has at least ten counts. With the read ending 3 residues before the CDR3 end, the germline J gene is used to fill in that end. V gene TRBV30 combines with J gene TRBJ1-2; 7 bases agree with TRBD1. V trimming: 3 bases; J trimming: 6 bases; junction bases outside the gene matches: 4. Germline V gene data show CDR1 as GTSNPN and CDR2 as SVGIG (reference sequence). This CDR3 has 12 residues. The sequenced part of the CDR3 DNA is TGTGCCTGGAGGTTGACAGGGAATGGC. Protein product: CAWRLTGNG. Given in full, the CDR3 is CAWRLTGNGYTF.

In its sample, this clone was seen a few times. The read falls 3 residues short of the CDR3 end, and the missing part is taken from the germline J gene. The genes are TRBV19 and TRBJ2-2; 7 nucleotides agree with TRBD1. Germline V lookup: CDR1 LNHDA, CDR2 SQIVND (reference sequence). The CDR3 is 15 residues long. The junction had 4 bases not matched to a gene; V was cut back by 4 bases and J by 2 bases. Partial CDR3 DNA: TGTGCCAGTAGTACGGGACAGACTAACACCGGGGAG. It translates to CASSTGQTNTGE. The whole CDR3 is CASSTGQTNTGELFF.

This clone was found many times. Read sequence stops 3 residues before the CDR3 end, and the germline J gene provides the missing end. J is TRBJ1-4 and V is TRBV19, with a tentative D call TRBD1 (6 bases). Trimming took 3 bases from V and 5 from J, leaving 10 bases between them. This CDR3 comprises 14 residues. The germline V gene encodes CDR1 LNHDA and CDR2 SQIVND (reference sequence). The sequenced part of the CDR3 DNA is TGTGCCAGTAGTATGGACAGATTAAATGAAAAA. This translates into CASSMDRLNEK. The whole CDR3 is CASSMDRLNEKLFF.

This clone came up a few times. With the read ending 3 residues before the CDR3 end, the germline J gene is used to fill in that end. The chain employs TRBV5-1 and TRBJ2-1; the D gene is possibly TRBD1 (5 bases). The V end was cut by 0 bases, the J end by 6 bases, with 7 bases between. The CDR3 sequence is 13 residues long. Germline V gene data show CDR1 as SGHRS and CDR2 as YFSETQ. The CDR3 bases that were read are TGCGCCAGCAGCTTGGTGACAGTCAATGAG. This gives the protein CASSLVTVNE. The CDR3 as a whole reads CASSLVTVNEQFF.

This clone was detected only a few times. The CDR3 end falls 3 residues outside the read, so it is completed with the germline J gene. The chain carries TRBV5-1 and TRBJ1-1; 7 bases agree with TRBD1. This CDR3 is built from 14 residues. Germline V gene data show CDR1 as SGHRS and CDR2 as YFSETQ. The V gene end was trimmed by 4 bases and the J gene end by 4 bases; junction bases not matched to a gene: 7. CDR3 bases read: TGCGCCAGCAGCCTCCGACAGGGAGGCACTGAA. Protein product: CASSLRQGGTE. The full CDR3 reads CASSLRQGGTEAFF.

On this clone itself: Read data end 3 residues before the CDR3 end; the end is taken from the germline J gene. The chain links TRBV2 to TRBJ2-3, with D perhaps matching TRBD2 (6 bases). Germline loops: CDR1 SNHLY, CDR2 FYNNEI. The CDR3 length is 15 residues. The sequenced CDR3 bases are TGTGCCAGCAGTGGTCGGACGGGGGTCTATGAGACG. Encoded protein: CASSGRTGVYET. The complete CDR3 sequence is CASSGRTGVYETQYF.

With regard to this clone: Germline is not matched at one junction end, which may reflect a read error. The read gets to within 3 residues of the CDR3 end, and the germline J gene fills in the rest. The J gene is TRBJ2-1, the V gene TRBV7-7, with 8 bases lining up with TRBD2. Germline CDR1 is SSHAT and CDR2 is FNYEAQ (reference sequence). The CDR3 has 15 residues. This CDR3 is CASSATGTRGNEQFF. The part of the CDR3 DNA that was read is TGTGCTAGCAGCGCCACCGGGACTAGGGGCAATGAG. Full variable domain (rest looked up from reference TRBV7-7 and TRBJ2-1): GAGVSQSPRYKVTKRGQDVTLRCDPISSHATLYWYQQALGQGPEFLTYFNYEAQPDKSGLPSDRFSAERPEGSISTLTIQRTEQRDSAMYRCASSATGTRGNEQFFGPGTRLTVL.

This clone was picked up many times. One junction end disagrees with the germline gene, perhaps due to a read error. The read halts 3 residues ahead of the CDR3 end, with the missing end drawn from the germline J gene. This chain joins TRBV28 and TRBJ1-3, with 7 nucleotides matching TRBD1. Germline CDR1 MDHEN, CDR2 SYDVKM. This CDR3 contains 16 residues. The CDR3 DNA, read in part, is TGTGCCAGCAGTTTCACCGGGACAGCCATTGGAAACACG. It translates to CASSFTGTAIGNT. The whole CDR3 protein reads CASSFTGTAIGNTIYF.

The CDR3 spells CAWSHFSSPGLGGNEAFF. CDR3 bases read: TGTGCCTGGAGTCACTTCAGTTCCCCGGGACTAGGAGGCAATGAG. The gene calls are TRBV30 and TRBJ1-1; a weak D match, TRBD1 (5 bases). The read terminates 3 residues ahead of where the CDR3 ends, so the germline J gene completes it. CDR3 length: 18 residues. Germline V gene lookup returns CDR1 GTSNPN and CDR2 SVGIG (reference sequence).

This clone appeared many times. The read terminates 3 residues ahead of where the CDR3 ends, so the germline J gene completes it. This rearrangement joins TRBV7-2 to TRBJ2-5, with D possibly being TRBD2 (5 bases). Trimming took off 8 bases at V and 5 bases at J, with 15 bases between the two ends. Germline V gives CDR1 SGHTA, CDR2 FQGNSA. This CDR3 contains 13 residues. The CDR3 reads CASAPSAGETQYF. The sequenced CDR3 bases are TGTGCCAGCGCCCCGAGCGCGGGTGAGACC.

In this sample, this clone turned up a few times. The read stops 3 residues short of the end of the CDR3; the missing end is completed from the germline J gene. The rearrangement uses TRBV2 and TRBJ1-6; 7 bases are a match to TRBD1. This CDR3 has 16 residues. CDR1 and CDR2 (germline): SNHLY, FYNNEI. V lost 3 bases, J lost 6 bases, and 8 bases stayed unmatched. The sequenced CDR3 bases are TGTGCCAGCAGTGATTATTCGGGACAGCCTAATTCACCC. This sequence encodes CASSDYSGQPNSP. The whole CDR3 protein is CASSDYSGQPNSPLHF.

Of note for this clone: From the germline J gene comes the end of the CDR3, since the read stops 3 residues before it. The V gene is TRBV11-2, the J gene TRBJ2-7; D call uncertain. V dropped 3 bases and J dropped 6 bases, with 18 bases sitting between them. The CDR3 covers 15 residues. Germline CDR1 and CDR2: SGHAT and FQNNGV. Partial CDR3 DNA: TGTGCCAGCAGCTTGAATCCAGGCCAAGGGCGCGAG. Translating it yields CASSLNPGQGRE. In full, the CDR3 reads CASSLNPGQGREQYF.

Many counts were recorded for this clone. The read terminates 3 residues before the CDR3 end, so the remaining end is supplied by the germline J gene. The rearrangement links TRBV9 to TRBJ2-3; TRBD1 agrees at 8 bases. In germline, CDR1 is SGDLS, CDR2 YYNGEE. The CDR3 is made up of 16 amino acids. Losses at the gene ends were 4 bases for V and 4 bases for J; bases not matched to a gene: 11. The CDR3 here is CASSHPAGGSPDTQYF. Partial CDR3 DNA: TGTGCCAGCAGCCACCCGGCAGGGGGCTCCCCAGATACG.

With respect to this clone: Coverage ceases 3 residues before the CDR3 finishes, and the germline J gene fills in the end. The chain recombines TRBV7-2 with TRBJ2-7; TRBD2 agrees at 7 bases. From germline, CDR1 is SGHTA and CDR2 FQGNSA. The CDR3 sequence is 14 residues long. V shed 5 bases and J 2 bases; nucleotides not matched to a gene: 6. The CDR3 loop is CASSLSGGPYEQYF. The part of the CDR3 DNA that was read is TGTGCCAGCAGCCTCTCGGGGGGACCCTACGAG.

In its sample, this clone was seen many times. The read terminates 3 residues ahead of where the CDR3 ends, so the germline J gene completes it. The chain recombines TRBV29-1 with TRBJ2-4, with D possibly TRBD1 on 6 matching bases. CDR1 is SQVTM, CDR2 ANQGSEA, per germline. The CDR3 loop spans 15 amino acids. Between the trimmed V and J ends, which lost 3 bases and 5 bases, there was a span of 17 bases. The CDR3: CSVERGWGGENIQYF. The covered CDR3 bases are TGCAGCGTTGAGAGGGGGTGGGGTGGGGAAAACATT.

Many counts were recorded for this clone. CDR3 DNA (partial): TGCGCCAGCAGTGAGTTCAATAACTATGGC. It yields the protein CASSEFNNYG. The CDR3 reads in full as CASSEFNNYGYTF. The chain couples TRBV10-1 to TRBJ1-2; D is ambiguous. Read data end 3 residues before the CDR3 end; the end is taken from the germline J gene. The germline gives CDR1 WNHNN, CDR2 SYGVQD (reference sequence). The V gene lost 1 base and the J gene lost 1 base, with 4 bases spanning the gap. The CDR3 covers 13 residues.

Ten or more counts support this clone. Read sequence stops 3 residues before the CDR3 end, and the germline J gene provides the missing end. This chain uses TRBV10-1 with TRBJ2-3; possibly TRBD2 for D (6 bases). The CDR3 loop spans 13 amino acids. The germline CDR1 and CDR2 sequences are WNHNN and SYGVQD (reference sequence). Trimming took 5 bases from V and 4 from J, leaving 10 bases between them. CDR3 DNA, as far as it was read: TGCGCCAGCAGTCGGGGGTTTGCAGATACG. It translates to CASSRGFADT. The whole CDR3 reads CASSRGFADTQYF.

This clone showed up many times. The sequenced CDR3 bases are TGTGCCAGCAAAGGACAGGCAAATCAGCCC. It codes for CASKGQANQP. The whole CDR3 sequence reads CASKGQANQPQHF. The rearrangement uses TRBV2 and TRBJ1-5; TRBD1 matches at 7 bases. The CDR3 extends 3 residues past the end of the read, so its final part is completed from the germline J gene. V shed 7 bases and J 4 bases; nucleotides not matched to a gene: 4. CDR1 is SNHLY and CDR2 is FYNNEI in the germline V gene. The CDR3 contains 13 residues.

This clone has ten or more counts. Sequencing ends 3 residues short of the CDR3 end; the germline J gene provides the rest. This rearrangement joins TRBV6-1 to TRBJ2-3; TRBD1 is a possible D gene (5 bases). V was shortened by 1 base and J by 2 bases, with 16 bases between the two germline ends. This CDR3 comprises 17 residues. Germline V gene sequence: CDR1 MNHNS, CDR2 SASEGT. CDR3 DNA (partial): TGTGCCAGCAGTGAAGTATGGTCAGGGCTGTCCACAGATACG. Translation: CASSEVWSGLSTDT. The whole CDR3 sequence is CASSEVWSGLSTDTQYF.

This clone was seen only a few times. The CDR3 end is not reached by the read, which stops 3 residues before it; the germline J gene fills it in. The chain couples TRBV19 to TRBJ1-1; 8 positions agree with TRBD1. Germline lookup yields CDR1 LNHDA and CDR2 SQIVND (reference sequence). V trimming: 8 bases; J trimming: 3 bases; junction bases outside the gene matches: 14. The CDR3 contains 16 residues. The DNA read from the CDR3 is TGTGCCAGTCGACTTTCAGGGGGCGATGCCTACACTGAA. Residues: CASRLSGGDAYTE. The CDR3 in its entirety is CASRLSGGDAYTEAFF.

In this sample, this clone turned up a few times. From the germline J gene comes the end of the CDR3, since the read stops 3 residues before it. V usage is TRBV6-4 and J usage is TRBJ2-7; 10 bases fit TRBD1. Germline V lookup: CDR1 MRHNA, CDR2 SNTAGT. Losses at the gene ends were 6 bases for V and 2 bases for J; bases not matched to a gene: 7. The CDR3 is 15 residues long. The CDR3 DNA, read in part, is TGTGCCAGCAGGGAAATAGGACAGGGGGCCTACGAG. Its protein is CASREIGQGAYE. The whole CDR3 protein reads CASREIGQGAYEQYF.

This clone was seen repeatedly, ten times or more. The read falls 3 residues short of the CDR3 end, and the missing part is taken from the germline J gene. The chain recombines TRBV20-1 with TRBJ2-1, with 11 bases lining up with TRBD2. Germline V CDR1 and CDR2: DFQATT, SNEGSKA (reference sequence). The V gene end was trimmed by 6 bases and the J gene end by 4 bases; junction bases not matched to a gene: 8. CDR3 length: 15 amino acids. The CDR3 sequence: CSASVAGGRYNEQFF. The CDR3 DNA, read in part, is TGCAGTGCCTCCGTAGCGGGAGGGCGTTACAATGAG.